This T cell receptor beta chain was observed in a study of T cells expressing NK-cell markers. Looking at the study overall: CD3+CD56+NKG2C+, CD3+CD56+NKG2C- and CD3+CD56-NKG2C+ T cells, once sorted, supplied the TCR beta repertoires.

CDR1 is SGHDT, CDR2 YYEEEE, per germline. CDR3 length equals 13 residues. TCRdb re-called the 5' RACE reads and shows each CDR3 protein once, DNA omitted. Reported are about half a million distinct CDR3 sequences; the ten largest clones contain approximately 1.4%. The origin of this receptor is a woman between 45 and 60 years old in good health. The specimen sequenced was blood T cells: a sorted CD56 or NKG2C T cell subset, CD4+ or CD8+ T cells, or bulk PBMC T cells (not recorded which). The chain couples TRBV5-6 to TRBJ2-2. The CDR3 is CASSLISTGELFF.